The rows below give T cell receptor beta chains drawn from one sample of a study of cytomegalovirus exposure and HLA in healthy donors. Here immunoSEQ multiplex PCR was the method, and the copy in TCRdb shows in-frame clones only, minus some. In the table there are under 95,000 clones, approximately 93% of which are singletons. Input material: PBMCs. All receptors derive from a woman between 18 and 29 years old in good health and CMV-seropositive. Each CDR3 is given with its conserved first and last residue. The D gene is left open where the match is weak. The size field is filled for only some rows; it gives once, few, many or a size class.

TRBD2,14,-,TRBV28,TRBJ2-1,TGTGCCAGCAGTTTTGACAGCGGGGGGGAGGAGCAGTTCTTC,CASSFDSGGEEQFF
-,11,-,TRBV7-2,TRBJ2-7,TGTGCCAGCAGCCTCAGGGACGAGCAGTACTTC,CASSLRDEQYF
TRBD2,15,-,TRBV9,TRBJ2-1,TGTGCCAGCAGCGCCCTCGGGAGGAACTACAATGAGCAGTTCTTC,CASSALGRNYNEQFF
TRBD2,14,-,TRBV4-3,TRBJ2-1,TGCGCCGCATCTCCGGGACTAGCGACCAATGAGCAGTTCTTC,CAASPGLATNEQFF
-,14,-,TRBV7-6,TRBJ1-2,TGTGCCAGCAGCTTAGGACAGTCGGGCTATGGCTACACCTTC,CASSLGQSGYGYTF
-,14,-,TRBV19,TRBJ1-3,TGTGCCAGTAGCGATACAGGGTTTGGAAACACCATATATTTT,CASSDTGFGNTIYF
-,16,-,TRBV7-2,TRBJ2-6,TGTGCCAGCAGCAAAAACAGGGTCTCTGGGGCCAACGTCCTGACTTTC,CASSKNRVSGANVLTF
-,12,-,TRBV28,TRBJ2-7,TGTGCCAGCAGGGCTAGTAACTACGAGCAGTACTTC,CASRASNYEQYF
TRBD1,14,-,TRBV18,TRBJ2-7,TGTGCCAGCTCACCGCTGGCAGGGGGCGACGAGCAGTACTTC,CASSPLAGGDEQYF
-,20,-,TRBV4-3,TRBJ1-3,TGCGCCAGCAGCCAAGAATGGGCTAGTACGTGGGGCGGCTCTGGAAACACCATATATTTT,CASSQEWASTWGGSGNTIYF
TRBD1,16,-,TRBV19,TRBJ1-5,TGTGCCAGTACTACAGGGGGACAGTTTAGCAATCAGCCCCAGCATTTT,CASTTGGQFSNQPQHF
-,13,-,TRBV27,TRBJ1-5,TGTGCCAGCAGTGCGGTGACGAATCAGCCCCAGCATTTT,CASSAVTNQPQHF
TRBD1,14,-,TRBV9,TRBJ2-7,TGTGCCAGCAGCCCCCCGGGACAGGGCTACGAGCAGTACTTC,CASSPPGQGYEQYF
-,14,-,TRBV9,TRBJ2-1,TGTGCCAGCAGCGTAGGGAGGACCTACAATGAGCAGTTCTTC,CASSVGRTYNEQFF
-,17,-,TRBV5-7,TRBJ2-3,TGTGCCAGCAGTTTAAGGGGCGAAGGGGGTTGCACAGATACGCAGTATTTT,CASSLRGEGGCTDTQYF
-,13,-,TRBV5-4,TRBJ1-1,TGTGCCAGCAGCTTTCAGGGAAGCACTGAAGCTTTCTTT,CASSFQGSTEAFF
-,13,-,TRBV30,TRBJ1-2,TGTGCCTGGAGTGAGTGGTCGGACTATGGCTACACCTTC,CAWSEWSDYGYTF
-,14,-,TRBV6-5,TRBJ2-7,TGTGCCAGCAGTTACTCTGACGGGGGCTACGAGCAGTACTTC,CASSYSDGGYEQYF
-,13,-,TRBV6-1,TRBJ1-6,TGTGCCAGCAAGCGGGACCCTAATTCACCCCTCCACTTT,CASKRDPNSPLHF
-,15,-,TRBV7-2,TRBJ1-2,TGTGCCAGCAGCTTAGCATGGGGCAACAACTATGGCTACACCTTC,CASSLAWGNNYGYTF
-,14,once,TRBV7-8,TRBJ1-1,TGTGCCAGCAGCCCGCGGACTCGGAACACTGAAGCTTTCTTT,CASSPRTRNTEAFF
TRBD1,14,-,TRBV28,TRBJ1-3,TGTGCCAGCAGAAGACAGGGATCTGGAAACACCATATATTTT,CASRRQGSGNTIYF
-,15,-,TRBV30,TRBJ2-7,TGTGCCTGGAGTGCCCCGTACTTGGAGAAGAACGAGCAGTACTTC,CAWSAPYLEKNEQYF
TRBD2,16,-,TRBV5-1,TRBJ2-3,TGCGCCAGCAGCTTGGGAGTAGCGGGGAGCACAGATACGCAGTATTTT,CASSLGVAGSTDTQYF
-,16,-,TRBV11-3,TRBJ2-5,TGTGCCAGCAGCTTAGGGGTCTCCGAGGGCGTGGAGACCCAGTACTTC,CASSLGVSEGVETQYF
-,14,once,TRBV18,TRBJ1-2,TGTGCCAGCTCACCACAAGTTCAGACAGAGGGCTACACCTTC,CASSPQVQTEGYTF
TRBD1,15,once,TRBV11-3,TRBJ2-7,TGTGCCAGCAGCTCGGGACAGGGGGCCCCCTACGAGCAGTACTTC,CASSSGQGAPYEQYF
-,14,few,TRBV9,TRBJ1-6,TGTGCCAGCAGCGTAGACTTTATTAATTCACCCCTCCACTTT,CASSVDFINSPLHF
-,14,-,TRBV6-5,TRBJ2-7,TGTGCCAGCAGTTACTCCAGGGTCGCCTACGAGCAGTACTTC,CASSYSRVAYEQYF